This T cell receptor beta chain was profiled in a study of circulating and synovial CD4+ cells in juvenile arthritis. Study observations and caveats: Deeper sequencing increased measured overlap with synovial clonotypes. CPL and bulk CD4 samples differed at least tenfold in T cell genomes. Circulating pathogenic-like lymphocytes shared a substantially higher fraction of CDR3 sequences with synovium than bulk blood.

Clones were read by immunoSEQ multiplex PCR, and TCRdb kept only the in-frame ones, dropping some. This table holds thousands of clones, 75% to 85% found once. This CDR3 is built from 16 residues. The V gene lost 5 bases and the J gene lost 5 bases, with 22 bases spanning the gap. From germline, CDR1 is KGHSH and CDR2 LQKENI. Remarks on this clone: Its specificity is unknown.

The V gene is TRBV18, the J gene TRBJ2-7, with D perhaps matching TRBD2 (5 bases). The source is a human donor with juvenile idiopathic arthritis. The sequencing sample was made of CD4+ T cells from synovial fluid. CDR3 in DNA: TGTGCCAGCTCATCATCGCAATTCTCGGGAAACCACGAGCAGTACTTC. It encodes CASSSSQFSGNHEQYF.